Below are 30 T cell receptor beta chains sequenced from a single sample in a study of HIV-infected children after antiretroviral therapy interruption. RNA-based 3' RACE libraries used unique molecular identifiers. TCRdb ran MiXCR on the 3' RACE reads and lists one entry per CDR3 protein. The repertoire holds some 38,000 distinct CDR3 sequences, with over 6.5% as singletons. Treatment in this sample: PENTA 11 planned treatment interruption arm or continuous ART arm. Sequencing used CD45RA+ CD4+ T cells from PBMCs, pooled from several time points, obtained from a donor given antiretroviral therapy, either interrupted or continuous. The subset denotes: naive CD4+ CD45RA+ CD45RO- T cells. The source of these receptors is a pool of human donors with HIV.

In this sample, this clonotype turned up many times. This chain connects TRBV14 to TRBJ2-7; 7 bases align to TRBD1. The germline V gene has CDR1 SGHDN and CDR2 FVKESK. With V trimmed by 4 bases and J by 0 bases, 6 bases remained unmatched. The CDR3 spans 15 residues. The chain's CDR3 is CASSRDRVVSYEQYF. The CDR3 DNA sequence: TGTGCCAGCAGCCGCGACAGGGTGGTCTCCTACGAGCAGTACTTC.

The CDR3 coding sequence is TGCAGTGCTCCAGCGGGGCCCGGGAAAAACATTCAGTACTTC. Protein sequence: CSAPAGPGKNIQYF. The chain is built from TRBV20-1 and TRBJ2-4; 7 nucleotides align to TRBD2. CDR3 length: 14 residues. CDR1 and CDR2 from the germline V gene are DFQATT and SNEGSKA (reference sequence). V gave up 5 bases and J gave up 4 bases; unmatched junction bases: 8.

The chain joins TRBV20-1 to TRBJ2-2; tentatively, D is TRBD2 (5 bases). Trimming removed 4 bases at V and 4 bases at J, with 13 bases between. The CDR3 is 14 residues long. CDR1 is DFQATT, CDR2 SNEGSKA, per germline (reference sequence). CDR3 nucleotides: TGCAGTGCTAAATCCGGGATCGGCACCGGGGAGCTGTTTTTT. Its translation: CSAKSGIGTGELFF.

Ten or more counts support this clonotype. The CDR3 is CASSLDNQPQHF. CDR3 nucleotide sequence: TGTGCCAGCAGTTTGGACAATCAGCCCCAGCATTTT. This chain uses TRBV12-3 or TRBV12-4 with TRBJ1-5; D not certain. V gave up 3 bases and J gave up 3 bases, with 3 bases separating them. The CDR3 totals 12 residues.

The CDR3 protein is CSVAGQTNGYTF. DNA of the CDR3: TGCAGCGTTGCCGGACAGACGAATGGCTACACCTTC. This chain uses TRBV29-1 with TRBJ1-2, with D maybe TRBD1 (6 bases). Germline V gene lookup returns CDR1 SQVTM and CDR2 ANQGSEA. CDR3 size: 12 residues. The V end was cut by 4 bases, the J end by 6 bases, with 12 bases between.

The rearrangement joins TRBV10-3 to TRBJ2-7; 16 nucleotides align to TRBD2. After removal of 8 bases from V and 7 bases from J, the junction contained 5 bases not matched to a gene. CDR3 size: 14 residues. Per the germline V gene, CDR1 is ENHRY and CDR2 is SYGVKD. This CDR3 is CAIGTSGREGEQYF. The CDR3 DNA sequence: TGTGCCATCGGGACTAGCGGGAGGGAAGGGGAGCAGTACTTC.

This rearrangement joins TRBV29-1 to TRBJ2-7; 13 positions match TRBD2. The CDR3 has 13 amino acids. V shed 6 bases and J 2 bases; nucleotides not matched to a gene: 1. Germline values: CDR1 SQVTM, CDR2 ANQGSEA. The CDR3 DNA reads as TGCAGCGTCGGACTAGCGGGGGCCTACGAGCAGTACTTC. Amino acid sequence: CSVGLAGAYEQYF.

The chain carries TRBV6-2 or TRBV6-3 and TRBJ1-5; 7 bases map to TRBD1. Germline V lookup: CDR1 MNHEY, CDR2 SVGEGT. The CDR3 covers 15 residues. The V segment lost 2 bases and the J segment 6 bases; nucleotides outside the gene matches: 7. The CDR3 here is CASSYRPHRGQPQHF. The DNA of the CDR3 is TGTGCCAGCAGTTACCGCCCCCACAGGGGTCAGCCCCAGCATTTT.

This clonotype was detected many times. The V gene is TRBV29-1, the J gene TRBJ2-7, with D maybe TRBD2 (5 bases). CDR3 length equals 11 residues. With 7 bases removed from V and 5 bases from J, the gap between germline ends came to 12 bases. Germline loops: CDR1 SQVTM, CDR2 ANQGSEA. The CDR3 nucleotides are TGCAGCGCCGCGAGGAGGAACGAGCAGTACTTC. Translating gives CSAARRNEQYF.

The chain joins TRBV2 to TRBJ1-6; D is undetermined. V dropped 10 bases and J dropped 0 bases, with 7 bases sitting between them. Germline V CDR1 and CDR2: SNHLY, FYNNEI. The CDR3 is 13 amino acids. CDR3 sequence (DNA): TGTGCCACCTGGAGCTCCTATAATTCACCCCTCCACTTT. Its protein product is CATWSSYNSPLHF.

This clonotype came up many times. The DNA is left out, because the CDR3 cannot be placed on it with certainty; the CDR3 is given as TCRdb lists it. The chain links TRBV7-8 to TRBJ1-5; TRBD1, the table's D call, lacks a check against the DNA. The CDR3 sequence runs 14 residues, both termini included. Germline lookup yields CDR1 SGHVS and CDR2 FQNEAQ. This CDR3 is CASSKRVGTGNVHF.

This clonotype came up many times. CDR3 DNA sequence: TGTGCCAGCAGTTTACATCTGCCAGGGAACACCGGGGAGCTGTTTTTT. As protein: CASSLHLPGNTGELFF. The genes are TRBV28 and TRBJ2-2; D gene uncertain. Trimming took 2 bases from V and 1 from J, leaving 11 bases between them. The germline V gene encodes CDR1 MDHEN and CDR2 SYDVKM. The CDR3 is made up of 16 amino acids.

In this sample, this clonotype turned up many times. V gene TRBV29-1 combines with J gene TRBJ1-1; TRBD1 might be the D (5 bases). The CDR3 sequence is 17 residues long. The germline CDR1 and CDR2 sequences are SQVTM and ANQGSEA. The ends were cut back, 5 bases at V and 2 bases at J, with 24 bases in the middle. The CDR3 nucleotides are TGCAGCGTTCACTTGTTCTTCCCAGGGTCGGAAAACACTGAAGCTTTCTTT. It specifies CSVHLFFPGSENTEAFF.

This chain links TRBV5-6 with TRBJ1-1; 7 nucleotides match TRBD1. Germline V gene lookup returns CDR1 SGHDT and CDR2 YYEEEE. After removal of 3 bases from V and 11 bases from J, the junction contained 7 bases not matched to a gene. The CDR3 totals 12 residues. The CDR3: CASSWVTGPAFF. DNA for the CDR3: TGTGCCAGCAGCTGGGTGACAGGGCCTGCTTTCTTT. Looking up the rest from reference TRBV5-6 and TRBJ1-1 gives the full variable domain: DAGVTQSPTHLIKTRGQQVTLRCSPKSGHDTVSWYQQALGQGPQFIFQYYEEEERQRGNFPDRFSGHQFPNYSSELNVNALLLGDSALYLCASSWVTGPAFFGQGTRLTVV.

The chain has TRBV6-5 and TRBJ1-6; a weak D match, TRBD1 (5 bases). CDR3 size: 12 residues. Trimming took off 5 bases at V and 7 bases at J, with 6 bases between the two ends. The germline gives CDR1 MNHEY, CDR2 SVGAGI. CDR3 bases: TGTGCCAGCAGTCGACAGAATTCACCCCTCCACTTT. Its protein is CASSRQNSPLHF.

This clonotype was seen many times. This chain connects TRBV28 to TRBJ2-7; D is unclear. The CDR3 extends over 12 amino acids. Trimming left V 6 bases short and J 3 bases short, with 9 bases between. CDR1 is MDHEN and CDR2 is SYDVKM in the germline V gene. DNA for the CDR3: TGTGCCAGCAGCCGGGTCCGCTACGAGCAGTACTTC. Residues: CASSRVRYEQYF.

This clonotype was seen ten or more times. The chain joins TRBV7-8 to TRBJ2-3; 9 bases fit TRBD1. Unmatched junction bases numbered 12, after V lost 4 bases and J lost 1 base. The germline V gene has CDR1 SGHVS and CDR2 FQNEAQ. The CDR3 loop spans 18 amino acids. The CDR3 sequence is CASSYRGRPRLGTDTQYF. The CDR3 nucleotides read TGTGCCAGCAGCTACAGGGGGCGCCCCAGGTTGGGCACAGATACGCAGTATTTT.

This clonotype occurred many times. The chain joins TRBV5-1 to TRBJ2-1; D is unclear. The length of the CDR3 is 14 residues. Per the germline V gene, CDR1 is SGHRS and CDR2 is YFSETQ. With 0 bases removed from V and 10 bases from J, the gap between germline ends came to 14 bases. CDR3 sequence (DNA): TGCGCCAGCAGCTTGGATCCCGGAGAGAGAGAGCAGTTCTTC. It specifies CASSLDPGEREQFF.

This clonotype was seen only a few times. The V call is TRBV2, the J call TRBJ2-1, with D maybe TRBD1 (5 bases). Trimming removed 6 bases at V and 7 bases at J, with 19 bases between. The CDR3 runs 15 residues. The germline V gene has CDR1 SNHLY and CDR2 FYNNEI. The CDR3 region is CASREDQGVPNEQFF. In DNA form, the CDR3 reads TGTGCCAGCAGAGAGGATCAAGGGGTTCCAAATGAGCAGTTCTTC.

This clonotype showed up many times. The J gene is TRBJ2-7, the V gene TRBV6-6; maybe TRBD2 (6 bases). CDR3 length: 12 amino acids. V dropped 5 bases and J dropped 10 bases, with 15 bases sitting between them. Germline lookup yields CDR1 MNHNY and CDR2 SVGAGI (reference sequence). The CDR3 sequence: CASSDGGVEQYF. In nucleotides, the CDR3 is TGTGCCAGCAGTGATGGAGGGGTGGAACAGTACTTC.

The J gene is TRBJ1-1, the V gene TRBV7-6; D call uncertain. This CDR3 has 13 amino acids. Deletions cut 1 base from V and 3 bases from J, with 6 bases between. Looked up from germline, CDR1 is SGHVS and CDR2 is FNYEAQ. CDR3 nucleotide sequence: TGTGCCAGCAGCTTAGAAGAGGACACTGAAGCTTTCTTT. Encoded protein: CASSLEEDTEAFF.

The table lists this clonotype with many counts. The chain joins TRBV20-1 to TRBJ2-7; D is unresolved. V dropped 0 bases and J dropped 2 bases, with 11 bases sitting between them. Germline V gene lookup returns CDR1 DFQATT and CDR2 SNEGSKA (reference sequence). The CDR3 contains 14 residues. CDR3 nucleotide sequence: TGCAGTGCTAGAGATACGAGGTTAACCTACGAGCAGTACTTC. As protein: CSARDTRLTYEQYF.

This clonotype was seen ten or more times. V usage is TRBV29-1 and J usage is TRBJ2-1; 7 bases map to TRBD2. J was trimmed by 6 bases and V by 2 bases; bases with no gene match: 13. Germline V gene sequence: CDR1 SQVTM, CDR2 ANQGSEA. This CDR3 contains 16 residues. The CDR3 bases are TGCAGCGTTGAAAGGTTCGGGACTACTGTTCGCAATGAGCAGTTCTTC. This encodes CSVERFGTTVRNEQFF.

This clonotype occurred many times. The chain uses TRBV28 and TRBJ1-1; weak D call: TRBD1 (5 bases). V lost 4 bases to trimming and J lost 0 bases, with 12 bases between them. Germline V gene sequence: CDR1 MDHEN, CDR2 SYDVKM. The CDR3 runs to 15 residues. The CDR3 reads CASSSGRGLNTEAFF. DNA for the CDR3: TGTGCCAGCAGTTCGGGACGGGGATTGAACACTGAAGCTTTCTTT.

This clonotype was counted only a few times. The chain combines TRBV7-2 with TRBJ1-3, with no clear D. The germline CDR1 and CDR2 sequences are SGHTA and FQGNSA. Trimming stripped 1 base from V and 0 bases from J, with 13 bases between. The CDR3 spans 17 residues. The CDR3 nucleotides read TGTGCCAGCAGCTTAGAACTCGACCTTTACTCTGGAAACACCATATATTTT. It is translated as CASSLELDLYSGNTIYF.

This clonotype has at least ten counts. This chain links TRBV5-5 with TRBJ2-7; D may be TRBD1 (6 bases). The CDR3 extends over 16 amino acids. CDR1 is SGHKS and CDR2 is YYEKEE in the germline V gene (reference sequence). V shed 6 bases and J shed 0 bases, with 19 bases lying between them. The CDR3: CASNLRPDRTSYEQYF. The CDR3 nucleotides read TGTGCCAGCAATCTACGTCCCGACAGGACCTCCTACGAGCAGTACTTC.

This clonotype came up many times. The J gene is TRBJ2-7, the V gene TRBV27, with 8 bases aligning to TRBD1. The V and J ends lost 6 bases and 0 bases, in that order; junction bases with no gene match: 10. Germline V gene lookup returns CDR1 MNHEY and CDR2 SMNVEV (reference sequence). This CDR3 is 16 amino acids long. The CDR3 here is CASRIWTGYRSYEQYF. The CDR3 region has the DNA TGTGCCAGCAGGATATGGACAGGGTACCGCTCCTACGAGCAGTACTTC.

This clonotype was seen repeatedly, ten times or more. The rearrangement joins TRBV4-3 to TRBJ2-5; D tentatively reads TRBD1 or TRBD2 (5 bases each). Trimming left V 2 bases short and J 5 bases short, with 18 bases between. The CDR3 extends over 16 amino acids. The germline CDR1 and CDR2 sequences are LGHNA and YSLEER. CDR3 residues: CASSQNTEAGSETQYF. The CDR3 nucleotides read TGCGCCAGCAGCCAAAATACGGAGGCAGGGTCCGAGACCCAGTACTTC.

V usage is TRBV30 and J usage is TRBJ1-1, with 7 bases matching TRBD1. CDR3 length: 14 amino acids. Germline CDR1 reads GTSNPN; CDR2 reads SVGIG (reference sequence). J lost 4 bases, V lost 3 bases, and 8 bases had no gene match. CDR3 amino acids: CAWRGGTDGTEAFF. DNA for the CDR3: TGTGCCTGGAGAGGGGGGACAGACGGCACTGAAGCTTTCTTT. The full variable domain, rest sourced from reference TRBV30 and TRBJ1-1, is SQTIHQWPATLVQPVGSPLSLECTVEGTSNPNLYWYRQAAGRGLQLLFYSVGIGQISSEVPQNLSASRPQDRQFILSSKKLLLSDSGFYLCAWRGGTDGTEAFFGQGTRLTVV.

This chain connects TRBV11-2 to TRBJ2-4; 9 bases align to TRBD1. Germline values: CDR1 SGHAT, CDR2 FQNNGV. The CDR3 runs 16 residues. V trimming: 4 bases; J trimming: 1 base; junction bases outside the gene matches: 5. In DNA form, the CDR3 reads TGTGCCAGCAGCTCGAACAGGGGGCCTGCCAAAAACATTCAGTACTTC. Protein sequence: CASSSNRGPAKNIQYF.